This T cell receptor beta chain appears in the sequencing data of a study of blood T cell repertoires in COVID-19. Study in general: Italy, Spain and the United States were the sources of the convalescent and acute COVID-19 samples. The analysed material was cDNA or gDNA that came from T cells, B-cell-depleted T cells, or PBMCs.

This CDR3 is 15 amino acids long. Germline values: CDR1 LNHDA, CDR2 SQIVND (reference sequence). The V end was cut by 6 bases, the J end by 3 bases, with 12 bases between. In the study's own analysis: Estimated nucleated cell counts came from reference gene primer amplification. The assay was immunoSEQ multiplex PCR, and TCRdb's table has in-frame clones only and misses some. That table furnishes V, J and clone size, whereas the DNA furnished D and trimming. The top ten clones hold 15% of a sample with approximately 88,000 clones, 75% to 90% of them seen once. The V gene is TRBV19, the J gene TRBJ1-6; TRBD1 might be the D (6 bases). Sequenced material: peripheral blood. The TCR was taken from a male donor with acute or convalescent COVID-19. In DNA form, the CDR3 reads TGTGCCAGTAGCTCCGGACAGTACTATAATTCACCCCTCCACTTT. Translating it yields CASSSGQYYNSPLHF.